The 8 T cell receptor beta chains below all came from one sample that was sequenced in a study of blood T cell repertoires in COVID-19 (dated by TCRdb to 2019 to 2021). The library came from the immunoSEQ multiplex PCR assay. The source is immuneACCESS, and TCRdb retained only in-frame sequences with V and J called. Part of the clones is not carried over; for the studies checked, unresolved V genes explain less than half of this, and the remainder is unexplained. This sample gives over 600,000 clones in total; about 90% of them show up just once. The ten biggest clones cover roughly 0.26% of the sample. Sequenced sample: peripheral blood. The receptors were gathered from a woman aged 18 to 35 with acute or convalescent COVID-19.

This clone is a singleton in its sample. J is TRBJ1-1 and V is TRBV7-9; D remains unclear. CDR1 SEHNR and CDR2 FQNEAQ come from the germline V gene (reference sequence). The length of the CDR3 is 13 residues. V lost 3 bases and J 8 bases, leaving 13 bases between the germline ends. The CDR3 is CASSFPPQTEAFF. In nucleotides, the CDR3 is TGTGCCAGCAGCTTTCCCCCCCAGACAGAAGCTTTCTTT.

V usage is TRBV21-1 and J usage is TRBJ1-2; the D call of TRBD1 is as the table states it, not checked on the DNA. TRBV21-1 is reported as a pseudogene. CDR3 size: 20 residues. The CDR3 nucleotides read TGTGCCAGCAGCAAAGTGGTTTCGGCAGGCCACCGCAACCCTTTGTATGGCTACACCTTC. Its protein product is CASSKVVSAGHRNPLYGYTF.

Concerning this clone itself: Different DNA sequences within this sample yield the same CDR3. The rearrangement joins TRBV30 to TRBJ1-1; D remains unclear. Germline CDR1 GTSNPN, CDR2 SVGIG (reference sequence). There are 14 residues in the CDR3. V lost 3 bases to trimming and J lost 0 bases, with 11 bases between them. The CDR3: CAWRVRGMNTEAFF. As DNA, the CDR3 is TGTGCCTGGAGGGTGAGAGGAATGAACACTGAAGCTTTCTTT.

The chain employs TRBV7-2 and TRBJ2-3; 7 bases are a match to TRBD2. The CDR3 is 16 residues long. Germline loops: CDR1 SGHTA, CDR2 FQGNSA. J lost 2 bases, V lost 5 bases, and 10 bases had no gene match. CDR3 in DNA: TGTGCCAGCAGCACACAGCGGCGGGGGTCCACAGATACGCAGTATTTT. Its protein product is CASSTQRRGSTDTQYF. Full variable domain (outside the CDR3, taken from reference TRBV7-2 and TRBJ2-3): GAGVSQSPSNKVTEKGKDVELRCDPISGHTALYWYRQSLGQGLEFLIYFQGNSAPDKSGLPSDRFSAERTGGSVSTLTIQRTQQEDSAVYLCASSTQRRGSTDTQYFGPGTRLTVL.

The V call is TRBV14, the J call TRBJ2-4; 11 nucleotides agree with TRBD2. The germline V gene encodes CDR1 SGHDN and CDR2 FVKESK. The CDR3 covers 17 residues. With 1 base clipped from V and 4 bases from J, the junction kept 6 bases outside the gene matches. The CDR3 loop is CASSQVGLAGGKNIQYF. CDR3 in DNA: TGTGCCAGCAGCCAAGTAGGGCTAGCGGGGGGAAAAAACATTCAGTACTTC. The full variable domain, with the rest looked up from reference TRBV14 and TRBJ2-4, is EAGVTQFPSHSVIEKGQTVTLRCDPISGHDNLYWYRRVMGKEIKFLLHFVKESKQDESGMPNNRFLAERTGGTYSTLKVQPAELEDSGVYFCASSQVGLAGGKNIQYFGAGTRLSVL.

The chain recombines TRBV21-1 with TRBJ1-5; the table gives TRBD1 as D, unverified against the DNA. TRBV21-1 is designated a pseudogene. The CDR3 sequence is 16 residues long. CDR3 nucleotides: TGTGCCAGCAGCTCCCCGGGGACAGGGCCCCTCCGGCCCCAGCATTTT. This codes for CASSSPGTGPLRPQHF.

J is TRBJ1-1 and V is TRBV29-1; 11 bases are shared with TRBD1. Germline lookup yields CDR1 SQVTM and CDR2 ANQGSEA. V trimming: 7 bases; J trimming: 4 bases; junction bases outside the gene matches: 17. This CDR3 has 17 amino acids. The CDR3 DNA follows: TGCAGCGCCGGGACAGGGGGTTCTTTTATGGGTTTCACTGAAGCTTTCTTT. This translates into CSAGTGGSFMGFTEAFF.

CDR3 DNA: TGTGCCAGCAGCCAAGATAGCGGGGCCTACAATGAGCAGTTCTTC. Translation gives CASSQDSGAYNEQFF. V usage is TRBV4-2 and J usage is TRBJ2-1; 8 bases map to TRBD2. Germline CDR1 is LGHNA and CDR2 is YNFKEQ. The V gene end was trimmed by 0 bases and the J gene end by 2 bases; junction bases not matched to a gene: 0. This CDR3 has 15 residues.